This TCR beta chain was obtained from a study of read filtering for tumor transcriptome and immune sequencing (dated by TCRdb to between 2020 and 2021). With respect to the entire study: The cohort had some 16 male and over 12 female patients with a mean age of roughly 64 years, ranging from about 40 to 85. Under revised international staging, roughly 8 patients fell into R-ISS I, more than 15 into R-ISS II and six or seven into R-ISS III. After DNase treatment, whole-transcriptome libraries were prepared using the TruSeq RNA Access Library Prep Kit. Per sample, about 4 to 10.27 million TCR-region mapped reads were obtained with IR-seq, compared with only about 85 to 1273 with RNA-seq. TCR repertoires obtained by targeted immune repertoire sequencing and by bulk whole-transcriptome sequencing performed on the same bone marrow samples were compared. One main goal was a read-filtering strategy for immune repertoire data, in particular deciding whether clonotypes backed by only one read should be removed.

From V the trimming removes 5 bases and from J it removes 7 bases, while the gene matches leave 12 bases of the junction unaccounted for. The germline V gene encodes CDR1 SGHAT and CDR2 FQNNGV. Taken from cysteine to phenylalanine, the CDR3 has 16 residues. Only the CDR3 region is kept as DNA, spanning 48 bases read in frame from base 1. Each patient had bone marrow sampled at the time of active disease. Ficoll-Hypaque density gradient centrifugation was used to isolate bone marrow mononuclear cells. Myeloma plasma cells were removed and CD138-negative cells were collected by negative selection after labeling with CD138 magnetic microbeads on a MACS separator. Purity of the isolated cells was checked by flow cytometry on an Attune NxT using CD138 antibodies. TRIzol reagent was used to extract total RNA, which was then quantified with a NanoDrop spectrophotometer. Paired RNA-seq and IR-seq were performed on the CD138-negative bone marrow sample of each patient.

TCR libraries were built from roughly 440 ng RNA with the Immunoverse kit, using molecular barcoded adaptors covering alpha/delta and beta/gamma chains. TCR library preparation was performed with the same RNA that was used for transcriptome sequencing. Sequencing of the TCR libraries was done on an Illumina HiSeq 4000 with 2 x 150 cycles. The authors' pipeline ran thus. TCR reads were aligned to human V, D, J and C references and assembled into CDR3 clonotypes with MiXCR, including quality filtering and error correction. The tcR package in R was used to analyze clonotype counts and gene usage diversity. Raw mapping reads were checked after the RNA-seq reads had been mapped by STAR aligner version 2.5.3a onto the human GRCh37 genome. To test how sequencing depth affects detected clonotypes, IR-seq fastq files were randomly downsampled with Seqtk 1.3. The public sequencing data were trimmed at Q25 with fastp and processed into clonotypes with MiXCR by TCRdb, which kept only in-frame beta chains. For every CDR3 protein sequence, its rows merge into one entry that carries the most common genes and DNA. The V and J calls shown here were made by TCRdb, not taken from the authors' results. Recorded for this sample are about 57,000 distinct CDR3 sequences; around 20% of them occurred a single time. Of the sample, 15% to 20% falls within the top ten clones.

What the work shows at the level of the full study, not this receptor alone: Rather than purified T cells, the sorted CD138-negative fraction was a mixed bone marrow immune population. In IR-seq, single-read clonotypes were roughly 86% of clonotypes but around 3.6% of total reads; in RNA-seq they were 74.6% of clonotypes and less than 45% of reads. Compared with RNA-seq, IR-seq captured clonotypes at much greater depth and more reliably, and a smaller IR-seq throughput was enough to identify most of the shared clonotypes. The correlation between IR-seq and RNA-seq shared clonotype proportions was increased by removal of single-read clonotypes.

About this clonotype: Its antigen remains undetermined. No qualities accompany the bases; no much larger clone lies one base away.

The chain is encoded by TRBV11-2 joined to TRBJ2-4; 9 of the junction bases match TRBD1. The receptor's source is a donor at least 40 years old with multiple myeloma. Input material: a population of CD138-negative cells sorted from bone marrow. The label giving this sample's cell subset or site can be read as: bone marrow mononuclear cells depleted of CD138+ plasma/myeloma cells by negative magnetic selection. The DNA sequence reads TGTGCCAGCAGCCCATCTAGGGGGACAGGGACGAACATTCAGTACTTC. It codes for CASSPSRGTGTNIQYF.